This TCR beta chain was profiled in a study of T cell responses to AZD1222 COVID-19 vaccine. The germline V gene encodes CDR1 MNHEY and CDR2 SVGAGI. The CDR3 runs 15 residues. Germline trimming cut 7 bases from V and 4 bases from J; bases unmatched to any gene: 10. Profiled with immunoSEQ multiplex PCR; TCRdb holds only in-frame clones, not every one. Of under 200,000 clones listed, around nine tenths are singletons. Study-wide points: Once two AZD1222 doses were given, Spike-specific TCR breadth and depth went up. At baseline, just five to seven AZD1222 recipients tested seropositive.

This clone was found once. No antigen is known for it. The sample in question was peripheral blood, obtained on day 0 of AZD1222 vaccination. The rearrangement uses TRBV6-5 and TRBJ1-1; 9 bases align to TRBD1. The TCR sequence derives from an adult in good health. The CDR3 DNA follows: TGTGCCAGCACCTCACTACAGGGGGCGAGCACTGAAGCTTTCTTT. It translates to CASTSLQGASTEAFF.